Listed here are 27 T cell receptor beta chains from one sample, sequenced in a study of cytomegalovirus exposure and HLA in healthy donors. The PCR used 60 Vbeta and 13 Jbeta primers. The table came from immunoSEQ multiplex PCR; TCRdb's copy has only in-frame clones and leaves some out. This sample has some 180,000 clones, with around 78% found just once. The sequencing input was PBMCs. The source is a man aged 30 to 39 in good health and CMV-seronegative.

This sequence joins TRBV6-5 and TRBJ2-1, with 9 bases matching TRBD2. Germline V gives CDR1 MNHEY, CDR2 SVGAGI. V was clipped by 4 bases and J by 0 bases; unmatched bases: 1. The CDR3 loop spans 15 amino acids. DNA of the CDR3: TGTGCCAGCAGTTTACTAGCGGGCTCCTACAATGAGCAGTTCTTC. Encoded protein: CASSLLAGSYNEQFF.

DNA of the CDR3: TGTGCCAGCAGCATTACAGGGTTGTACGGAAACACCATATATTTT. Its protein is CASSITGLYGNTIYF. The V and J genes are TRBV7-2 and TRBJ1-3; maybe TRBD1 (6 bases). CDR1 SGHTA and CDR2 FQGNSA come from the germline V gene. The CDR3 is 15 amino acids. V was trimmed by 5 bases and J by 4 bases, leaving 15 bases between them. Full variable domain (remainder filled in from reference TRBV7-2 and TRBJ1-3): GAGVSQSPSNKVTEKGKDVELRCDPISGHTALYWYRQSLGQGLEFLIYFQGNSAPDKSGLPSDRFSAERTGGSVSTLTIQRTQQEDSAVYLCASSITGLYGNTIYFGEGSWLTVV.

The chain has TRBV29-1 and TRBJ2-5, with TRBD1 matching over 7 bases. Germline lookup yields CDR1 SQVTM and CDR2 ANQGSEA. V shed 3 bases and J 5 bases; nucleotides not matched to a gene: 12. CDR3 length equals 15 residues. CDR3 loop: CSVESGQREAETQYF. The CDR3 DNA is TGCAGCGTTGAGTCGGGACAGAGAGAAGCGGAGACCCAGTACTTC.

The gene calls are TRBV7-9 and TRBJ2-5, with D uncertain. The CDR3 sequence is 14 residues long. Germline V lookup: CDR1 SEHNR, CDR2 FQNEAQ (reference sequence). V was trimmed by 1 base and J by 2 bases, leaving 8 bases between them. CDR3 loop: CASSLVDGQETQYF. Written as DNA, the CDR3 is TGTGCCAGCAGCTTAGTCGACGGGCAAGAGACCCAGTACTTC.

The J gene is TRBJ1-5, the V gene TRBV28; 7 nucleotides line up with TRBD1. The trim removed 8 bases at V and 3 bases at J, leaving 10 bases unmatched. The CDR3 spans 15 residues. Germline V CDR1 and CDR2: MDHEN, SYDVKM. CDR3 protein: CASVRSGTDNQPQHF. The CDR3 DNA reads TGTGCCAGCGTGCGGTCTGGGACAGACAATCAGCCCCAGCATTTT. The full variable domain, rest sourced from reference TRBV28 and TRBJ1-5, is DVKVTQSSRYLVKRTGEKVFLECVQDMDHENMFWYRQDPGLGLRLIYFSYDVKMKEKGDIPEGYSVSREKKERFSLILESASTNQTSMYLCASVRSGTDNQPQHFGDGTRLSIL.

The chain joins TRBV28 to TRBJ2-5, with 12 bases identical to TRBD2. Germline values: CDR1 MDHEN, CDR2 SYDVKM. CDR3 length equals 15 residues. V was pared by 7 bases and J by 5 bases, with 8 bases of the junction left unmatched. CDR3 region: CASNPSGRAEETQYF. The CDR3 DNA is TGTGCCAGCAACCCTAGCGGGAGGGCCGAGGAGACCCAGTACTTC.

Only a few counts were recorded for this clone. The chain links TRBV7-2 to TRBJ1-1; the D gene is possibly TRBD1 (6 bases). In germline, CDR1 is SGHTA, CDR2 FQGNSA. The length of the CDR3 is 14 residues. V was clipped by 6 bases and J by 0 bases, with 11 bases between them. The CDR3 loop reads CASRAGVLNTEAFF. DNA of the CDR3: TGTGCCAGCAGAGCAGGGGTACTGAACACTGAAGCTTTCTTT.

The chain combines TRBV19 with TRBJ1-4; possibly TRBD1 for D (5 bases). Germline CDR1 and CDR2: LNHDA and SQIVND (reference sequence). With 3 bases removed from V and 8 bases from J, the gap between germline ends came to 13 bases. This CDR3 has 14 residues. Here the CDR3 reads CASSIQGVMEKLFF. The CDR3 DNA is TGTGCCAGTAGTATCCAAGGGGTGATGGAAAAACTGTTTTTT.

This chain uses TRBV9 with TRBJ2-7; 7 bases line up with TRBD2. Germline CDR1 SGDLS, CDR2 YYNGEE. The CDR3 extends over 16 amino acids. V lost 0 bases to trimming and J lost 3 bases; unmatched junction nucleotides: 9. CDR3 coding DNA: TGTGCCAGCAGCGTAGAAGCGGGGACGACCTACTACGAGCAGTACTTC. Amino acids: CASSVEAGTTYYEQYF.

The chain carries TRBV5-6 and TRBJ1-2; TRBD1 might be the D (5 bases). The CDR3 length is 15 residues. The germline V and J ends were trimmed by 6 bases and 3 bases, with 18 bases remaining between them. The germline V gene has CDR1 SGHDT and CDR2 YYEEEE. The CDR3 DNA is TGTGCCAGCACCTTTGGGGGTCCGGGAGACTATGGCTACACCTTC. Its translation is CASTFGGPGDYGYTF. The variable domain in full, with the rest retrieved from reference TRBV5-6 and TRBJ1-2, is DAGVTQSPTHLIKTRGQQVTLRCSPKSGHDTVSWYQQALGQGPQFIFQYYEEEERQRGNFPDRFSGHQFPNYSSELNVNALLLGDSALYLCASTFGGPGDYGYTFGSGTRLTVV.

V and J are TRBV4-1 and TRBJ2-3; D may be TRBD1 (6 bases). The V end lost 4 bases, the J end lost 4 bases, and 12 bases lay between the germline ends. This CDR3 comprises 14 residues. The V gene's germline CDR1 is MGHRA and CDR2 YSYEKL. CDR3 protein: CASSPRGGADTQYF. The CDR3 nucleotides read TGCGCCAGCAGCCCCAGGGGTGGCGCAGATACGCAGTATTTT.

The rearrangement joins TRBV27 to TRBJ2-3; 8 nucleotides align to TRBD2. Germline CDR1 and CDR2: MNHEY and SMNVEV (reference sequence). V shed 2 bases and J 6 bases; nucleotides not matched to a gene: 4. The CDR3 covers 14 residues. The CDR3 spells CASSLVAGSDTQYF. The CDR3 nucleotides are TGTGCCAGCAGTTTAGTAGCGGGATCGGATACGCAGTATTTT.

The chain joins TRBV4-1 to TRBJ2-2; 8 nucleotides align to TRBD1. Germline CDR1 is MGHRA and CDR2 is YSYEKL. J gave up 2 bases and V 4 bases, and 6 bases lay outside the gene matches. This CDR3 comprises 16 residues. The CDR3 DNA follows: TGCGCCAGCAGCCCCCTAGGGACAGGAAACACCGGGGAGCTGTTTTTT. The encoded protein is CASSPLGTGNTGELFF.

CDR3 protein: CASSDDENQPQHF. For the CDR3, the DNA is TGTGCCAGCAGTGATGATGAGAATCAGCCCCAGCATTTT. The chain carries TRBV6-4 and TRBJ1-5; D not certain. CDR1 MRHNA and CDR2 SNTAGT come from the germline V gene. The CDR3 covers 13 residues. V shed 3 bases and J shed 4 bases, with 7 bases lying between them.

The V and J genes are TRBV30 and TRBJ2-1; TRBD2 might be the D (6 bases). V lost 8 bases and J 0 bases, leaving 8 bases between the germline ends. Per germline, CDR1 GTSNPN and CDR2 SVGIG (reference sequence). The CDR3 runs 12 residues. Written as DNA, the CDR3 is TGTGCCGGGGGGAGCTCCTACAATGAGCAGTTCTTC. This gives the protein CAGGSSYNEQFF.

The rearrangement uses TRBV9 and TRBJ1-1, with D possibly matching TRBD1 (5 bases). The V end lost 7 bases, the J end lost 6 bases, and 10 bases lay between the germline ends. Germline V gene data show CDR1 as SGDLS and CDR2 as YYNGEE. This CDR3 comprises 11 residues. The CDR3 region is CASGAGAEAFF. In nucleotides, the CDR3 is TGTGCCAGCGGGGCGGGGGCTGAAGCTTTCTTT.

J is TRBJ2-5 and V is TRBV5-1; maybe TRBD2 (7 bases). Germline V gives CDR1 SGHRS, CDR2 YFSETQ. Trimming cost V 1 base and J 5 bases, with 21 bases left between them. CDR3 length: 17 residues. CDR3 residues: CASSLRISGTLGETQYF. The CDR3 bases are TGCGCCAGCAGCTTGCGGATAAGCGGGACACTCGGGGAGACCCAGTACTTC. Filled out from reference TRBV5-1 and TRBJ2-5, the complete variable domain reads KAGVTQTPRYLIKTRGQQVTLSCSPISGHRSVSWYQQTPGQGLQFLFEYFSETQRNKGNFPGRFSGRQFSNSRSEMNVSTLELGDSALYLCASSLRISGTLGETQYFGPGTRLLVL.

The rearrangement uses TRBV5-1 and TRBJ2-7; 7 nucleotides agree with TRBD2. Trimming cost V 4 bases and J 3 bases; bases outside gene matches: 7. Germline lookup yields CDR1 SGHRS and CDR2 YFSETQ. The CDR3 runs to 14 residues. This CDR3 reads CASSGGDWSYEQYF. CDR3 coding DNA: TGCGCCAGCAGCGGGGGGGACTGGAGCTACGAGCAGTACTTC.

The chain uses TRBV19 and TRBJ2-1; the match to TRBD2 covers 7 bases. CDR3 length: 14 residues. The germline gives CDR1 LNHDA, CDR2 SQIVND (reference sequence). The V segment lost 3 bases and the J segment 7 bases; nucleotides outside the gene matches: 6. The CDR3 is CASSIASGSNEQFF. The CDR3 nucleotides read TGTGCCAGTAGTATTGCTAGCGGAAGTAATGAGCAGTTCTTC. Together with reference TRBV19 and TRBJ2-1, the CDR3 gives the full variable domain: DGGITQSPKYLFRKEGQNVTLSCEQNLNHDAMYWYRQDPGQGLRLIYYSQIVNDFQKGDIAEGYSVSREKKESFPLTVTSAQKNPTAFYLCASSIASGSNEQFFGPGTRLTVL.

This clone has only one observation. The V call is TRBV6-4, the J call TRBJ2-1, with 10 bases aligning to TRBD2. CDR1 MRHNA and CDR2 SNTAGT come from the germline V gene. The CDR3 contains 15 residues. V lost 6 bases to trimming and J lost 6 bases; unmatched junction nucleotides: 8. For the CDR3, the DNA is TGTGCCAGCAGCCAAGCTAGCGGGAGCGGCAATGAGCAGTTCTTC. Its protein product is CASSQASGSGNEQFF.

The gene calls are TRBV2 and TRBJ2-5; 9 nucleotides line up with TRBD1. This CDR3 has 18 amino acids. The trim removed 6 bases at V and 0 bases at J, leaving 14 bases unmatched. The germline V gene encodes CDR1 SNHLY and CDR2 FYNNEI. The CDR3 DNA follows: TGTGCCAGCAGACAAACGCGCCTTGACAGGGGGTACCAAGAGACCCAGTACTTC. It specifies CASRQTRLDRGYQETQYF.

The V and J genes are TRBV2 and TRBJ2-7; 7 bases line up with TRBD2. V lost 3 bases to trimming and J lost 6 bases; unmatched junction nucleotides: 2. Germline assignment: CDR1 SNHLY and CDR2 FYNNEI. This CDR3 has 12 residues. CDR3 protein: CASSEGGVEQYF. In DNA form, the CDR3 reads TGTGCCAGCAGTGAGGGAGGGGTCGAGCAGTACTTC.

The chain employs TRBV4-2 and TRBJ2-3, with 9 bases that match TRBD2. Germline assignment: CDR1 LGHNA and CDR2 YNFKEQ. This CDR3 region has 17 residues. The V segment lost 0 bases and the J segment 3 bases; nucleotides outside the gene matches: 7. CDR3 in amino acids: CASSQDLLAGGTDTQYF. CDR3 sequence (DNA): TGTGCCAGCAGCCAAGATCTACTGGCGGGAGGGACAGATACGCAGTATTTT.

The chain combines TRBV30 with TRBJ2-2, with D possibly matching TRBD1 (5 bases). V was pared by 0 bases and J by 8 bases, with 10 bases between. The CDR3 length is 13 residues. The germline CDR1 and CDR2 sequences are GTSNPN and SVGIG (reference sequence). The CDR3 is CAWSVRGGGELFF. CDR3 DNA: TGTGCCTGGAGTGTAAGGGGTGGAGGGGAGCTGTTTTTT.

The rearrangement joins TRBV6-5 to TRBJ2-7; D uncertain. Trimming cost V 7 bases and J 5 bases, with 12 bases left between them. Germline loops: CDR1 MNHEY, CDR2 SVGAGI. The CDR3 loop spans 12 amino acids. The CDR3 sequence is CASKSSSNEQYF. In nucleotides, the CDR3 is TGTGCCAGCAAGAGTTCGAGTAACGAGCAGTACTTC.

This clone was counted a single time. The V and J genes are TRBV7-9 and TRBJ1-1; 8 bases map to TRBD1. Germline CDR1 and CDR2: SEHNR and FQNEAQ (reference sequence). The CDR3 is 19 amino acids. The ends lost 1 base at V and 0 bases at J; junction bases unmatched: 13. The CDR3 bases are TGTGCCAGCAGCTTAGGACCGGGACAGGTGGGTCTACTGAACACTGAAGCTTTCTTT. It specifies CASSLGPGQVGLLNTEAFF. Full variable domain (rest looked up from reference TRBV7-9 and TRBJ1-1): DTGVSQNPRHKITKRGQNVTFRCDPISEHNRLYWYRQTLGQGPEFLTYFQNEAQLEKSRLLSDRFSAERPKGSFSTLEIQRTEQGDSAMYLCASSLGPGQVGLLNTEAFFGQGTRLTVV.

J is TRBJ1-1 and V is TRBV2; 11 nucleotides line up with TRBD1. Germline CDR1 and CDR2: SNHLY and FYNNEI. The CDR3 sequence is 15 residues long. Losses at the gene ends were 6 bases for V and 6 bases for J; bases not matched to a gene: 9. DNA for the CDR3: TGTGCCAGCAGCCACCCGGGACAGGGGGGGGCTGAAGCTTTCTTT. Translated: CASSHPGQGGAEAFF.